This entry concerns a single TCR beta chain. The sample holds one count of this clone. Its antigen specificity is not known. Base qualities are not provided; no much larger clone lies one nucleotide away. This entry belongs to a study of cytomegalovirus exposure and HLA in healthy donors (dated by TCRdb to the late 2010s). General notes on the study: According to an earlier analysis of several hundred of the donors, about 179 million T cells yielded over 100 million unique TCR beta sequences and less than 300 Gb of sequence data. An early release covering just under 650 HLA-typed donors comprised approximately 290 gigabases of sequencing data and 65 million to 100 million unique TCR sequences. Among the roughly 410 genotyped donors, around 81% belonged to the genetic ancestry cluster associated with self-reported Caucasian donors. The study aimed to test whether signatures of past pathogen exposure could be identified by cataloging public T cell receptors. The T cell repertoires of 670 or so subjects were profiled by immunosequencing and related to cytomegalovirus serostatus. A separate validation cohort of roughly 120 different subjects was used in addition to the approximately 670-subject first cohort. To predict cytomegalovirus infection status, the study brought together high-throughput TCR immunosequencing, statistical association of individual TCRs with disease status, and machine learning. To study patterns of TCR occurrence, a later analysis re-analyzed previously published TCR beta repertoires from under 750 donors and added high-resolution HLA genotyping. The later analysis used no new phenotypic data to find candidate immune exposures, relying instead on TCR beta sequences and their occurrence across donors. An earlier analysis of around 640 of the donors used high-throughput TCR beta sequencing to judge whether each TCR beta V gene segment behaved as functional or pseudogenic. Donor age, sex, ethnicity and CMV serostatus were collected together with the repertoire data. A later genetic analysis used genome-wide SNP genotypes for about three fifths of the 666 donors, treating that subset as a discovery cohort. All discovery cohort repertoires had been generated on a single sequencing platform. Both class I and class II loci were covered by HLA typing, at four-digit resolution. The number of typed donors differed by locus: about 629-630 for A, B, C, DRB1 and DQB1; some 540 for DQA1; approximately 600 for DPA1; and 450 to 480 for DPB1. Several DR-DQ haplotypes were handled as single units for association and clustering because linkage in the cohort was strong. Among almost 400 genotyped donors of the cohort, an average of approximately 240,000 unique TCR beta nucleotide sequences were sequenced per donor, around 20% of them non-productive. The research as a whole found: Roughly uniform sequencing depth across donors was assumed in presence/absence analyses, although this assumption may not hold. The study listed 150 to 200 TCR beta chains as associated with cytomegalovirus. In a later analysis, around 15,000 TCR beta sequences were associated with specific HLA alleles at a false discovery rate of 0.05. The authors suggested that the approach could potentially be extended to other disease states and immunological phenotypes. A cluster of highly shared sequence variants was judged likely to be a technical artifact of the sequencing pipeline. Most CMV-associated TCR beta chains appeared to be HLA-restricted in a later analysis, and the HLA associations seemed to be driven largely by CMV exposure. A few of the identified cytomegalovirus-associated TCR beta chains were confirmed in vitro to be specific for cytomegalovirus antigens. Most TCR sequences were seen in very few donors, while some public TCRs were found in many individuals. Compared with equally common non-associated chains, HLA-associated TCR beta chains in a later analysis were more clonally expanded and had lower generation probabilities. A further reported finding was that TCR beta sequences accurately predicted the HLA-A and HLA-B alleles for most subjects in the first cohort. In an earlier analysis of 587 of the donors, most TCR beta V segments appeared in productive rearrangements about 87% or about 30% of the time, broadly matching IMGT annotations. A later analysis found that TCR association rates varied across HLA loci, with DRB1 alleles showing the most associated TCRs and HLA-C alleles the fewest. Assigning TCR associations to individual alleles was difficult when HLA alleles, especially DR and DQ, strongly co-occurred. About 15 rarely observed V segments, including chromosome 9 orphons, were excluded from the earlier analysis of approximately 600 of the donors because counts were too low. Cytomegalovirus status was reported to be diagnosed by the classifier with high specificity and sensitivity in both the original and validation cohorts. For the cohort, immune exposure information was limited to CMV serostatus. This cohort had only TCR beta chains sequenced, and the lack of alpha or paired-chain data limited which features could be detected. In a later analysis, several top co-occurrence clusters were reported to appear linked to parvovirus B19, influenza, CMV and Epstein-Barr virus. A later genetic analysis reported fewer N-insertions in productive TCRs among donors in an Asian-associated ancestry cluster than the roughly 700-donor mean. Because HLA typing was missing for some donors at each locus, association tests included only the typed subset. Correlated functional status among segregating V segments might be attributable to linkage disequilibrium, but an unknown experimental factor could not be ruled out. An association between a missense DCLRE1C variant and V-gene and J-gene trimming of TCR beta chains was found in a later genetic analysis and replicated in an independent cohort.

The cohort comprised more than 550 healthy bone marrow donors. At the time of sampling, every cohort member was nominally healthy, though immune exposures that went unrecorded were likely present. CMV serostatus was recorded as positive for around 300 and negative for about 50% of the 666 cohort members, whereas no CMV serostatus was recorded for the donor in question. Each donor provided a peripheral blood sample, and peripheral blood mononuclear cells were used for TCR beta sequencing. Genomic DNA extraction from the blood cell samples was performed with the Qiagen DNeasy Blood Extraction Kit. Library method: the immunoSEQ multiplex PCR assay. For the multiplex PCR, a mixture combining 60 forward primers for TCR Vbeta segments and 13 reverse primers for TCR Jbeta segments was used. The CDR3 region of rearranged TCR beta genes was amplified from genomic DNA with a multiplex PCR assay. Amplified TCR beta libraries were sequenced as 87-base-pair reads on the Illumina HiSeq System. From the authors' description of their analysis: Across the 640 or so repertoires, a later analysis counted tens of millions of unique TCR beta chains, some 11 million of which were shared by at least two donors. A nearest-neighbor algorithm error-corrected the raw reads and collapsed the reads into unique sequences, merging closely related sequences to remove PCR and sequencing errors. Alignment of CDR3 sequences to IMGT reference sequences was used to assign V, D and J gene segments. Each retained sequence needed at least a six-nucleotide match to both a V gene segment and a J gene segment. Rearrangements were called productive when the CDR3 lacked stop codons and stayed in frame with V and J; all others were non-productive. CDR3 was defined according to IMGT convention as the region running from the second conserved V-encoded cysteine to the conserved J-encoded phenylalanine. The earlier analysis of 587 of the donors excluded sequences that lacked an unambiguous match to a single V gene segment. In an earlier analysis of more than 500 of the donors, a V segment was called functional when productive rearrangements were above 56.7%, and segregating when the standard deviation between donors exceeded 5%. A statistical classification framework was built for diagnosing cytomegalovirus status from the catalog of TCR beta chain sequences. In a later analysis, TCR nucleotide sequences were compared against IMGT/GENE-DB human TR gene sequences so that V and J genes could be assigned. A later analysis assigned CDR3 sequences and most-parsimonious VDJ recombination scenarios with the TCRdist pipeline. In a later analysis, each TCR beta chain was defined by its CDR3 amino acid sequence together with its V-gene family, and reads lacking a unique V-gene family were excluded. To address suspected cross-contamination and a sequencing artifact, a later analysis removed approximately 600 highly shared, low-generation-probability nucleotide sequences. A later analysis calculated a clonal expansion index for each public chain from normalized within-repertoire ranks of inferred template counts. In a later analysis, generation probabilities were computed using a VDJ recombination model fitted to out-of-frame rearrangements, and the results were checked against IGoR. In a later analysis, TCR-TCR, TCR-HLA and TCR-CMV co-occurrence was scored with hypergeometric tests, and a repertoire-size bias correction was applied to TCR pairs. In a later analysis, false discovery rates were estimated by permuting HLA or CMV assignments 20 times. A later analysis grouped co-occurring TCRs with DBSCAN, adding TCRdist sequence similarity when clustering within HLA-allele-positive subsets. Repertoires with fewer than 30,000 or more than 120,000 public chains were left out of co-occurrence clustering, as were several repertoires with anomalous nucleotide sharing. In TCRdb, the immuneACCESS table is reduced to in-frame sequences with V and J assigned. These tables do not hold every clone; where another copy was compared, an unresolved V gene accounts for under half, and the others remain unexplained. The DNA gave D and trimming, while V, J and clone size come from that table. The sample table shows 55,000 to 65,000 clones, and around 83% are seen once. In total, the top ten clones hold 1.6% of the sample.

The TCR was taken from a human donor in good health. Sequenced input: PBMCs.

This receptor has the CDR3 CASSPAGQGGSGYTF. The DNA sequence reads TGTGCCAGCTCACCAGCTGGACAGGGGGGTAGCGGCTACACCTTC. The chain employs TRBV18 and TRBJ1-2; 10 nucleotides in the junction match TRBD1. The germline V gene sets CDR1 to KGHSH and CDR2 to LQKENI. Trimming accounts for 2 bases at V and 8 bases at J, while the number of junction bases matched to no gene is 8. The cysteine opens and the phenylalanine closes a CDR3 of 15 amino acids. Only the CDR3 portion is preserved as DNA: 45 bases, with reading frame beginning at the first base.